The 10 T cell receptor beta chains given below trace back to one sample, sequenced in a study of T cells in Graves' hyperthyroidism and ophthalmopathy. The TCR beta CDR3 regions underwent amplification using RNA transcripts as the source. The HTBI set primed first-round TCR CDR3 RT-PCR. TCRdb called the multiplex PCR reads again in MiXCR, with one record for every CDR3 protein. The sample records hundreds of thousands of distinct CDR3 sequences, just under 20% being singletons. The sample taken for sequencing was blood. The origin of the receptors is a man in his forties with Graves' ophthalmopathy.

This clonotype was detected only a few times. This sequence joins TRBV4-3 and TRBJ2-5, with 9 bases identical to TRBD1. Germline loops: CDR1 LGHNA, CDR2 YSLEER. The CDR3 is 16 amino acids. Losses at the gene ends were 2 bases for V and 2 bases for J; bases not matched to a gene: 6. The chain's CDR3 is CASSQTNRGRQETQYF. The DNA for the CDR3 is TGCGCCAGCAGCCAAACTAACAGGGGGCGGCAAGAGACCCAGTACTTC.

This clonotype has at least ten counts. The chain has TRBV20-1 and TRBJ2-7, with 7 bases matching TRBD2. The V and J ends lost 6 bases and 3 bases, in that order; junction bases with no gene match: 8. The germline V gene encodes CDR1 DFQATT and CDR2 SNEGSKA (reference sequence). The CDR3 has 13 amino acids. The CDR3 sequence: CSAWEGQSYEQYF. The CDR3 DNA is TGCAGTGCCTGGGAGGGGCAGAGCTACGAGCAGTACTTC.

This chain joins TRBV4-1 and TRBJ2-7, with D perhaps TRBD1 or TRBD2 (5 bases each). The length of the CDR3 is 15 residues. In germline, CDR1 is MGHRA, CDR2 YSYEKL. Deletions cut 5 bases from V and 2 bases from J, with 16 bases between. The CDR3 loop is CASSAEAGFTYEQYF. Here the CDR3 DNA reads TGCGCCAGCAGCGCGGAGGCAGGGTTTACCTACGAGCAGTACTTC.

The gene calls are TRBV2 and TRBJ2-2, with TRBD2 matching 7 bases. Trimming took 6 bases from V and 6 from J; bases not matched to a gene: 4. Germline values: CDR1 SNHLY, CDR2 FYNNEI. The length of the CDR3 is 13 residues. CDR3 sequence reads: CASSPAGAGELFF. In DNA form, the CDR3 reads TGTGCCAGCAGCCCGGCGGGGGCCGGGGAGCTGTTTTTT.

The chain joins TRBV24-1 to TRBJ2-1, with 12 bases lining up with TRBD2. Unmatched junction bases numbered 6, after V lost 0 bases and J lost 7 bases. The CDR3 runs to 17 residues. The germline CDR1 and CDR2 sequences are KGHDR and SFDVKD. DNA for the CDR3: TGTGCCACCAGTGATTTGACTAGCGGGAGGTTTGAGAATGAGCAGTTCTTC. Encoded protein: CATSDLTSGRFENEQFF.

This clonotype was detected a few times. V usage is TRBV5-1 and J usage is TRBJ2-7, with 7 bases aligning to TRBD2. This CDR3 contains 14 residues. Trimming at V came to 3 bases and at J to 2 bases, leaving 5 bases not matched to a gene. From germline, CDR1 is SGHRS and CDR2 YFSETQ. The CDR3 bases are TGCGCCAGCAGCTACAGCGGGGATACCTACGAGCAGTACTTC. This sequence encodes CASSYSGDTYEQYF. Based on the CDR3 plus reference TRBV5-1 and TRBJ2-7, the full variable domain is KAGVTQTPRYLIKTRGQQVTLSCSPISGHRSVSWYQQTPGQGLQFLFEYFSETQRNKGNFPGRFSGRQFSNSRSEMNVSTLELGDSALYLCASSYSGDTYEQYFGPGTRLTVT.

This clonotype turned up a few times. As DNA, the CDR3 is TGCAGTGCTAGAAGACAGGGGCCGAACAATCAGCCCCAGCATTTT. It is translated as CSARRQGPNNQPQHF. This chain uses TRBV20-1 with TRBJ1-5; 8 bases match TRBD1. The CDR3 runs 15 residues. Germline CDR1 is DFQATT and CDR2 is SNEGSKA (reference sequence). V was pared by 2 bases and J by 3 bases, with 6 bases of the junction left unmatched.

There are many counts of this clonotype. V usage is TRBV5-1 and J usage is TRBJ1-3; possibly TRBD1 for D (6 bases). The CDR3 loop spans 16 amino acids. V lost 2 bases and J 0 bases, leaving 12 bases between the germline ends. Per the germline V gene, CDR1 is SGHRS and CDR2 is YFSETQ. The chain's CDR3 is CASSLTGTNSGNTIYF. The CDR3 coding sequence is TGCGCCAGCAGCTTAACAGGGACGAACTCTGGAAACACCATATATTTT.

The sample holds one count of this clonotype. This sequence joins TRBV6-5 and TRBJ2-6; D is perhaps TRBD1 or TRBD2 (5 bases each). Trimming cost V 2 bases and J 2 bases, with 16 bases left between them. Germline V gene lookup returns CDR1 MNHEY and CDR2 SVGAGI. This CDR3 spans 18 amino acids. DNA for the CDR3: TGTGCCAGCAGTTACCTAGGGACCCCTTATACTGGGGCCAACGTCCTGACTTTC. Translated, it gives CASSYLGTPYTGANVLTF.

This clonotype was detected a few times. The CDR3 DNA follows: TGCGCCAGCAGCGGACGGGACACCCAAGGGCAGTACTTC. It yields the protein CASSGRDTQGQYF. The rearrangement joins TRBV5-1 to TRBJ2-7, with a tentative D call TRBD1 (6 bases). CDR1 is SGHRS and CDR2 is YFSETQ in the germline V gene. This CDR3 has 13 residues. Trimming took off 4 bases at V and 9 bases at J, with 17 bases between the two ends.